This entry lists 32 T cell receptor beta chains sequenced from one sample in a study of blood T cell repertoires in COVID-19. TCRdb keeps only in-frame clones here, not all; method: immunoSEQ multiplex PCR. The sample holds under 400,000 clones; about 89% are singletons and the top ten take more than 9%. Material for sequencing was peripheral blood. The receptors were gathered from a woman in her twenties or thirties with COVID-19, enrolled during active disease.

The CDR3, as DNA: TGTGCCAGCAGTTCCTCCCCAGGGGGCGAGGGGAACATTCAGTACTTC. It translates to CASSSSPGGEGNIQYF. The genes are TRBV6-5 and TRBJ2-4; 8 bases agree with TRBD1. From germline, CDR1 is MNHEY and CDR2 SVGAGI. The CDR3 is made up of 16 amino acids. V lost 4 bases and J lost 7; bases outside the gene matches: 12.

This clone was recorded only once. The chain recombines TRBV20-1 with TRBJ2-7, with TRBD1 matching 11 bases. CDR1 and CDR2 from the germline V gene are DFQATT and SNEGSKA (reference sequence). The CDR3 consists of 15 residues. The trim removed 3 bases at V and 3 bases at J, leaving 7 bases unmatched. The CDR3 sequence is CSASYPGQGVYEQYF. The CDR3, as DNA: TGCAGTGCTAGTTATCCGGGACAGGGGGTCTACGAGCAGTACTTC.

The V gene is TRBV5-1, the J gene TRBJ2-2, with 11 bases lining up with TRBD1. The trim removed 4 bases at V and 7 bases at J, leaving 9 bases unmatched. CDR1 and CDR2 (germline): SGHRS, YFSETQ. CDR3 length: 16 residues. CDR3: CASSPPGQGAFGELFF. As DNA, the CDR3 is TGCGCCAGCAGCCCTCCCGGACAGGGGGCGTTCGGGGAGCTGTTTTTT.

The chain employs TRBV5-1 and TRBJ1-6; the D is unclear. The CDR3 extends over 14 amino acids. From germline, CDR1 is SGHRS and CDR2 YFSETQ. The V end lost 2 bases, the J end lost 4 bases, and 7 bases lay between the germline ends. CDR3 nucleotide sequence: TGCGCCAGCAGCTTTGAGGGATATAATTCACCCCTCCACTTT. It specifies CASSFEGYNSPLHF.

V usage is TRBV27 and J usage is TRBJ2-7; D not certain. CDR1 and CDR2 from the germline V gene are MNHEY and SMNVEV (reference sequence). Trimming removed 3 bases at V and 2 bases at J, with 8 bases between. The CDR3 spans 13 residues. This CDR3 is CASSFAVTYEQYF. CDR3 coding DNA: TGTGCCAGCAGTTTCGCGGTAACCTACGAGCAGTACTTC.

The chain uses TRBV6-6 and TRBJ1-3; D unresolved. The germline V and J ends were trimmed by 1 base and 0 bases, with 10 bases remaining between them. The CDR3 consists of 16 residues. Looked up from germline, CDR1 is MNHNY and CDR2 is SVGAGI (reference sequence). The CDR3 coding sequence is TGTGCCAGCAGTTACTACGCCCGTAGCTCTGGAAACACCATATATTTT. Translated, it gives CASSYYARSSGNTIYF.

The chain uses TRBV4-1 and TRBJ2-7; the D gene is possibly TRBD1 (6 bases). The CDR3 length is 16 residues. Germline V lookup: CDR1 MGHRA, CDR2 YSYEKL. Trimming left V 0 bases short and J 4 bases short, with 16 bases between. The CDR3 DNA reads as TGCGCCAGCAGCCAAGATTTATTAGGCAGGGGATACGAGCAGTACTTC. Translating gives CASSQDLLGRGYEQYF.

The chain recombines TRBV14 with TRBJ2-1, with 14 bases fitting TRBD2. This CDR3 is 16 amino acids long. J lost 9 bases, V lost 4 bases, and 8 bases had no gene match. The V gene's germline CDR1 is SGHDN and CDR2 FVKESK. The CDR3, as DNA: TGTGCCAGCAGCCCCTGGACTAGCGGGAGGTTGAGTGAGCAGTTCTTC. Protein: CASSPWTSGRLSEQFF.

This rearrangement joins TRBV7-9 to TRBJ1-1; D remains ambiguous. Germline V gives CDR1 SEHNR, CDR2 FQNEAQ (reference sequence). Trimming took off 7 bases at V and 1 base at J, with 13 bases between the two ends. The CDR3 is 14 amino acids. CDR3 in amino acids: CASIPMGTNTEAFF. CDR3 coding DNA: TGTGCCAGCATCCCTATGGGCACGAACACTGAAGCTTTCTTT.

This rearrangement joins TRBV5-4 to TRBJ2-3; 8 nucleotides match TRBD2. The germline V gene has CDR1 SGHNT and CDR2 YYREEE (reference sequence). The CDR3 covers 12 residues. As DNA, the CDR3 is TGTGCTTCCCACCTAGCGGGAGATACGCAGTATTTT. Encoded protein: CASHLAGDTQYF.

This clone was observed a single time. The rearrangement uses TRBV5-6 and TRBJ2-7, with D perhaps TRBD1 (6 bases). The CDR3 has 14 amino acids. The ends were cut back, 4 bases at V and 9 bases at J, with 20 bases in the middle. Germline V gene data show CDR1 as SGHDT and CDR2 as YYEEEE. CDR3 sequence (DNA): TGTGCCAGCAGCGTGACAGGACCCCTACCCGGGCAGTACTTC. Its protein is CASSVTGPLPGQYF.

This clone was seen a few times. The chain combines TRBV5-1 with TRBJ1-1, with 7 bases identical to TRBD1. The CDR3 is 17 amino acids. The V segment lost 3 bases and the J segment 4 bases; nucleotides outside the gene matches: 15. Germline V CDR1 and CDR2: SGHRS, YFSETQ. The CDR3 DNA is TGCGCCAGCAGCTCTCAATCCGGAGGGGGCTTGGTCACTGAAGCTTTCTTT. Translation: CASSSQSGGGLVTEAFF. The full variable domain, its missing parts supplied by reference TRBV5-1 and TRBJ1-1, is KAGVTQTPRYLIKTRGQQVTLSCSPISGHRSVSWYQQTPGQGLQFLFEYFSETQRNKGNFPGRFSGRQFSNSRSEMNVSTLELGDSALYLCASSSQSGGGLVTEAFFGQGTRLTVV.

The J gene is TRBJ2-1, the V gene TRBV14; TRBD2 matches at 8 bases. With 4 bases clipped from V and 10 bases from J, the junction kept 9 bases outside the gene matches. The CDR3 spans 14 residues. Per the germline V gene, CDR1 is SGHDN and CDR2 is FVKESK. CDR3 nucleotide sequence: TGTGCCAGCAGCCTGGGCAGCGGGAGCAACGAGCAGTTCTTC. This translates into CASSLGSGSNEQFF.

This sequence joins TRBV19 and TRBJ2-7; 12 positions agree with TRBD2. In germline, CDR1 is LNHDA, CDR2 SQIVND (reference sequence). Trimming cost V 4 bases and J 6 bases; bases outside gene matches: 10. The CDR3 sequence is 16 residues long. This chain's CDR3 is CASSRARLAGESEQYF. The CDR3 bases are TGTGCCAGTAGTAGGGCAAGACTAGCGGGAGAGAGCGAGCAGTACTTC.

The chain uses TRBV6-2 or TRBV6-3 and TRBJ2-7; tentatively, D is TRBD2 (5 bases). The V gene's germline CDR1 is MNHEY and CDR2 SVGEGT. This CDR3 is built from 12 residues. The ends were cut back, 5 bases at V and 2 bases at J, with 7 bases in the middle. The CDR3 region is CASSPLAYEQYF. CDR3 nucleotide sequence: TGTGCCAGCAGTCCACTAGCCTACGAGCAGTACTTC.

The chain employs TRBV28 and TRBJ2-1; TRBD2 matches 11 bases. The germline V gene encodes CDR1 MDHEN and CDR2 SYDVKM. This CDR3 comprises 16 residues. After removal of 5 bases from V and 3 bases from J, the junction contained 6 bases not matched to a gene. The CDR3 here is CASSRGLAVIYNEQFF. Here the CDR3 DNA reads TGTGCCAGCAGTCGGGGACTAGCGGTTATCTACAATGAGCAGTTCTTC.

The V and J genes are TRBV28 and TRBJ2-3; 16 bases align to TRBD2. The CDR3 extends over 18 amino acids. The V and J ends lost 7 bases and 1 base, in that order; junction bases with no gene match: 8. Germline V lookup: CDR1 MDHEN, CDR2 SYDVKM. Here the CDR3 reads CASTTMGLAGGRTDTQYF. The DNA for the CDR3 is TGTGCCAGCACCACGATGGGACTAGCGGGAGGGCGCACAGATACGCAGTATTTT.

The genes are TRBV5-1 and TRBJ1-1; D is ambiguous. The CDR3 has 15 amino acids. V lost 0 bases and J lost 8, with 17 bases in between. Germline V lookup: CDR1 SGHRS, CDR2 YFSETQ. CDR3 coding DNA: TGCGCCAGCAGCTTGGTCCCGGGGATTAGAGGAGAAGCTTTCTTT. As protein: CASSLVPGIRGEAFF.

This clone appeared a single time. V usage is TRBV19 and J usage is TRBJ2-1; 10 nucleotides align to TRBD2. CDR1 and CDR2 (germline): LNHDA, SQIVND (reference sequence). With 6 bases clipped from V and 8 bases from J, the junction kept 10 bases outside the gene matches. This CDR3 comprises 15 residues. The CDR3 nucleotides read TGTGCCAGTAGGGACACTAGCGGGACGGTAGATGAGCAGTTCTTC. This codes for CASRDTSGTVDEQFF.

V gene TRBV6-6 combines with J gene TRBJ2-1; tentatively, D is TRBD1 (6 bases). The CDR3 has 16 residues. The V gene's germline CDR1 is MNHNY and CDR2 SVGAGI (reference sequence). V was trimmed by 3 bases and J by 3 bases, leaving 15 bases between them. CDR3 sequence reads: CASSYFGQGHYNEQFF. The CDR3 nucleotides are TGTGCCAGCAGTTATTTCGGGCAGGGGCACTACAATGAGCAGTTCTTC.

This chain connects TRBV7-3 to TRBJ2-1; TRBD1 aligns across 11 bases. The germline CDR1 and CDR2 sequences are SGHTA and FQGTGA. The CDR3 runs 15 residues. The trim removed 5 bases at V and 8 bases at J, leaving 8 bases unmatched. The CDR3 sequence is CASSKGTGGWHEQFF. DNA for the CDR3: TGTGCCAGCAGCAAGGGGACAGGGGGGTGGCATGAGCAGTTCTTC.

The V call is TRBV10-3, the J call TRBJ2-1, with no clear D. Germline CDR1 is ENHRY and CDR2 is SYGVKD. The CDR3 has 12 amino acids. Trimming took off 3 bases at V and 9 bases at J, with 9 bases between the two ends. The CDR3 sequence is CAISDMGIEQFF. CDR3 DNA sequence: TGTGCCATCAGTGACATGGGCATTGAGCAGTTCTTC.

This clone was detected once. V and J are TRBV30 and TRBJ2-3, with D perhaps TRBD2 (5 bases). V lost 1 base, J lost 0 bases, and 5 bases lay in between. The germline gives CDR1 GTSNPN, CDR2 SVGIG (reference sequence). This CDR3 is 13 amino acids long. The CDR3 sequence is CAWSGTSTDTQYF. The DNA of the CDR3 is TGTGCCTGGAGTGGGACTAGCACAGATACGCAGTATTTT.

The table lists this clone with a few counts. This chain uses TRBV7-2 with TRBJ2-7; D may be TRBD2 (6 bases). The CDR3 loop spans 15 amino acids. Germline CDR1 and CDR2: SGHTA and FQGNSA. V shed 1 base and J shed 2 bases, with 12 bases lying between them. CDR3 DNA sequence: TGTGCCAGCAGCTTAGAACTCGGGAGAGCCTACGAGCAGTACTTC. The encoded protein is CASSLELGRAYEQYF. The full variable domain, rest sourced from reference TRBV7-2 and TRBJ2-7, is GAGVSQSPSNKVTEKGKDVELRCDPISGHTALYWYRQSLGQGLEFLIYFQGNSAPDKSGLPSDRFSAERTGGSVSTLTIQRTQQEDSAVYLCASSLELGRAYEQYFGPGTRLTVT.

This clone appeared once. The J gene is TRBJ1-5, the V gene TRBV28; D is uncertain. Germline V gene lookup returns CDR1 MDHEN and CDR2 SYDVKM. Between the trimmed V and J ends, which lost 8 bases and 9 bases, there was a span of 11 bases. The CDR3 has 11 amino acids. The CDR3, as DNA: TGTGCCAGCCAGTCTAGGTGGCCCCAGCATTTT. Translating it yields CASQSRWPQHF.

The rearrangement links TRBV10-3 to TRBJ1-1; possibly TRBD1 for D (5 bases). The CDR3 loop spans 16 amino acids. V was cut by 3 bases and J by 6 bases, with 20 bases left in between. Germline loops: CDR1 ENHRY, CDR2 SYGVKD. This chain's CDR3 is CAISDPVRRQSAEAFF. The CDR3 DNA follows: TGTGCCATCAGTGACCCCGTACGAAGACAGTCTGCTGAAGCTTTCTTT.

The rearrangement uses TRBV28 and TRBJ1-6; 10 positions agree with TRBD1. J was trimmed by 7 bases and V by 7 bases; bases with no gene match: 13. The germline V gene encodes CDR1 MDHEN and CDR2 SYDVKM. The CDR3 spans 17 residues. The CDR3 DNA reads as TGTGCCAGCATCTCACCCCCCGCGACAGGGGGCAATTCACCCCTCCACTTT. It encodes CASISPPATGGNSPLHF.

The chain carries TRBV18 and TRBJ1-1; D possibly corresponds to TRBD1 (5 bases). V was clipped by 3 bases and J by 7 bases, with 15 bases between them. CDR1 and CDR2 (germline): KGHSH, LQKENI. The CDR3 totals 14 residues. DNA of the CDR3: TGTGCCAGCTCACCCCCCTCCAGGGTTGGTGAAGCTTTCTTT. This encodes CASSPPSRVGEAFF. Filled out from reference TRBV18 and TRBJ1-1, the complete variable domain reads NAGVMQNPRHLVRRRGQEARLRCSPMKGHSHVYWYRQLPEEGLKFMVYLQKENIIDESGMPKERFSAEFPKEGPSILRIQQVVRGDSAAYFCASSPPSRVGEAFFGQGTRLTVV.

The V gene is TRBV6-5, the J gene TRBJ2-7; 9 nucleotides match TRBD1. Germline CDR1 is MNHEY and CDR2 is SVGAGI. Unmatched junction bases numbered 2, after V lost 2 bases and J lost 3 bases. This CDR3 has 14 amino acids. For the CDR3, the DNA is TGTGCCAGCAGTTACCAGACAGGGGGCTACGAGCAGTACTTC. Encoded protein: CASSYQTGGYEQYF.

The chain joins TRBV30 to TRBJ2-7, with 10 bases identical to TRBD1. The CDR3 runs to 13 residues. J gave up 6 bases and V 5 bases, and 7 bases lay outside the gene matches. Germline loops: CDR1 GTSNPN, CDR2 SVGIG (reference sequence). The CDR3 DNA reads TGTGCCTGGGGCGGGACAGGGGTAGGCGAGCAGTACTTC. Translated: CAWGGTGVGEQYF.

The chain couples TRBV9 to TRBJ2-5, with D unresolved. Germline CDR1 SGDLS, CDR2 YYNGEE. The CDR3 has 13 amino acids. Trimming left V 0 bases short and J 3 bases short, with 6 bases between. Here the CDR3 reads CASSVVAEETQYF. DNA for the CDR3: TGTGCCAGCAGCGTAGTGGCAGAAGAGACCCAGTACTTC.

The CDR3: CASSGSPLRYEQYF. The CDR3 DNA reads TGTGCCAGCAGTGGTTCGCCCCTCCGGTACGAGCAGTACTTC. This chain links TRBV28 with TRBJ2-7; D is unresolved. Germline CDR1 MDHEN, CDR2 SYDVKM. V was clipped by 5 bases and J by 4 bases, with 15 bases between them. The CDR3 covers 14 residues.